This paragraph reports one T cell receptor beta chain. In germline, CDR1 is SGHTA, CDR2 FQGNSA. J was trimmed by 3 bases and V by 2 bases; bases with no gene match: 3. CDR3 length equals 14 residues. The TCR beta CDR3 regions underwent amplification from RNA transcripts. Following a first-round RT-PCR that used HTBI primers, a second-round multiplex PCR was carried out. TCRdb called the multiplex PCR reads again in MiXCR, with one record for every CDR3 protein. The table records 500,000 to 700,000 distinct CDR3 sequences, under 45% of them present only once. This entry is derived from a study of Graves' ophthalmopathy and Graves' hyperthyroidism.

Sample: peripheral blood or thyroid tissue (not recorded which). The V and J genes are TRBV7-2 and TRBJ2-5; TRBD1 aligns across 7 bases. The receptor comes from an adult man with Graves' hyperthyroidism. The CDR3 nucleotides are TGTGCCAGCAGCTTACTCAGGGGGAAAGAGACCCAGTACTTC. Its protein is CASSLLRGKETQYF.